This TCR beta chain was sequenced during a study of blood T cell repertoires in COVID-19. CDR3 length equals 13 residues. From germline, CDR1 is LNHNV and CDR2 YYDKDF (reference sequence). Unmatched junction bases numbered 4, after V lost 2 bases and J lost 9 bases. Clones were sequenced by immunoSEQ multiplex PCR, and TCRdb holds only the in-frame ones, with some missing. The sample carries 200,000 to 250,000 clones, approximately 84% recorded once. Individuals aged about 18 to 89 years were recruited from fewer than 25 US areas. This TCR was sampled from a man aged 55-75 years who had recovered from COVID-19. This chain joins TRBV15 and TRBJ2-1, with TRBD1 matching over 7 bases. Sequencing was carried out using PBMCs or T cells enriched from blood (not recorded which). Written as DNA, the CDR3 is TGTGCCACCAGCAGACGCCAGGGGGTTGAGCAGTTCTTC. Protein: CATSRRQGVEQFF.